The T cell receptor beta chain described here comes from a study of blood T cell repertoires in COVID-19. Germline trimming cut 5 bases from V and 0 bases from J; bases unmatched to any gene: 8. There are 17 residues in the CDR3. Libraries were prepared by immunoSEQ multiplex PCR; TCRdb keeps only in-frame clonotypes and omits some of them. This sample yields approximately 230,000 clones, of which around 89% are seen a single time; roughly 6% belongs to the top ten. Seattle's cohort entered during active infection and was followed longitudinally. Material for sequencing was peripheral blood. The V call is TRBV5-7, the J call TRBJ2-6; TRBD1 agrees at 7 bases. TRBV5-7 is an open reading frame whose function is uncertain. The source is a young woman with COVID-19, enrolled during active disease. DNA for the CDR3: TGTGCCAGCAGACGGACAGGATCTACCTCTGGGGCCAACGTCCTGACTTTC. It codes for CASRRTGSTSGANVLTF.